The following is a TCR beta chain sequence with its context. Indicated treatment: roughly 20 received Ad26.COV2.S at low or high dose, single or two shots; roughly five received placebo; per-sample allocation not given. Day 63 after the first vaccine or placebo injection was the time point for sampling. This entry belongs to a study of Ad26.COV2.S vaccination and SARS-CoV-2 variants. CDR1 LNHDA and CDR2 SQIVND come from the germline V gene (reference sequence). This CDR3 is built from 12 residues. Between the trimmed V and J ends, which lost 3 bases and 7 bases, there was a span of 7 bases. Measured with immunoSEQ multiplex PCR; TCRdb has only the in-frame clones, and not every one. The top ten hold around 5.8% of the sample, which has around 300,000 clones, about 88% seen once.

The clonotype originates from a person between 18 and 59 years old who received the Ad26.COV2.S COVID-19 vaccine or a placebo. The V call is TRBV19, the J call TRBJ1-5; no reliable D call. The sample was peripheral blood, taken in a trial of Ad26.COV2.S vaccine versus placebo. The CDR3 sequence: CASSMREQPQHF. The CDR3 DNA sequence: TGTGCCAGTAGTATGCGGGAGCAGCCCCAGCATTTT.